The 3 T cell receptor beta chains below come from one sample, sequenced in a study of OX40 agonist ivuxolimab in advanced cancers. Method: immunoSEQ multiplex PCR; TCRdb's copy keeps in-frame clones and lacks some. The sample includes approximately 68,000 clones, 80% to 90% seen only once; the top ten take about 0.9%. The sample in question was CD4+ or CD8+ T cells sorted from blood, obtained in a trial of the OX40 agonist ivuxolimab. These receptors all stem from an adult with an advanced solid tumor such as melanoma, head and neck, liver or kidney cancer.

This chain connects TRBV27 to TRBJ1-5; D not resolved. V was clipped by 2 bases and J by 4 bases, with 6 bases between them. Germline loops: CDR1 MNHEY, CDR2 SMNVEV (reference sequence). The CDR3 is 13 amino acids. The CDR3 coding sequence is TGTGCCAGCAGTTTACAAGGTAATCAGCCCCAGCATTTT. Translation gives CASSLQGNQPQHF.

This sequence joins TRBV4-3 and TRBJ2-7; 7 bases match TRBD1. Trimming took 1 base from V and 4 from J; bases not matched to a gene: 7. Germline V gene lookup returns CDR1 LGHNA and CDR2 YSLEER. CDR3 size: 15 residues. CDR3 nucleotide sequence: TGCGCCAGCAGCCAAGCGACAGGGCCGTTATACGAGCAGTACTTC. It yields the protein CASSQATGPLYEQYF.

This clone was seen once. The chain uses TRBV9 and TRBJ1-5; D unclear. Trimming removed 0 bases at V and 2 bases at J, with 9 bases between. From germline, CDR1 is SGDLS and CDR2 YYNGEE. The CDR3 contains 15 residues. The CDR3 is CASSVGGGGNQPQHF. CDR3 nucleotide sequence: TGTGCCAGCAGCGTAGGCGGTGGGGGCAATCAGCCCCAGCATTTT.